One and the same sample provided the 5 T cell receptor beta chains below, sequenced in a study of blood T cell repertoires in COVID-19. Data came from immunoSEQ multiplex PCR; TCRdb stores just in-frame clones and leaves some out. Of about 41,000 clones listed, around four fifths are singletons. Sequencing was performed on peripheral blood. The origin of the receptors is a woman aged 80 or older with active or convalescent COVID-19.

This rearrangement joins TRBV12-5 to TRBJ2-2; D is unclear. CDR3 length equals 13 residues. The germline V and J ends were trimmed by 3 bases and 1 base, with 3 bases remaining between them. Germline V lookup: CDR1 LGHNT, CDR2 FRNRAP. The CDR3 is CASGFQNTGELFF. In nucleotides, the CDR3 is TGTGCTAGTGGTTTCCAGAACACCGGGGAGCTGTTTTTT.

V gene TRBV15 combines with J gene TRBJ2-2, with 9 bases matching TRBD1. Germline V CDR1 and CDR2: LNHNV, YYDKDF (reference sequence). The V gene end was trimmed by 1 base and the J gene end by 3 bases; junction bases not matched to a gene: 0. This CDR3 spans 15 amino acids. The CDR3 is CATSRGTGDTGELFF. DNA of the CDR3: TGTGCCACCAGCAGAGGGACAGGGGACACCGGGGAGCTGTTTTTT.

CDR3 in amino acids: CATSSDRGPGELFF. The CDR3 nucleotides are TGTGCCACCAGCAGCGACAGGGGTCCCGGGGAGCTGTTTTTT. The V call is TRBV15, the J call TRBJ2-2, with 8 bases fitting TRBD1. Trimming cost V 3 bases and J 6 bases; bases outside gene matches: 3. From germline, CDR1 is LNHNV and CDR2 YYDKDF (reference sequence). The CDR3 length is 14 residues. Full variable domain (missing parts from reference TRBV15 and TRBJ2-2): DAMVIQNPRYQVTQFGKPVTLSCSQTLNHNVMYWYQQKSSQAPKLLFHYYDKDFNNEADTPDNFQSRRPNTSFCFLDIRSPGLGDTAMYLCATSSDRGPGELFFGEGSRLTVL.

The chain links TRBV29-1 to TRBJ2-3, with TRBD1 as a possible D gene (8 bases). CDR1 is SQVTM and CDR2 is ANQGSEA in the germline V gene. Trimming took off 6 bases at V and 0 bases at J, with 13 bases between the two ends. The CDR3 extends over 14 amino acids. The CDR3 DNA sequence: TGCAGCGTCGACAGGGGACTAAGCACAGATACGCAGTATTTT. Translating gives CSVDRGLSTDTQYF.

This clone was detected only once. V gene TRBV5-1 combines with J gene TRBJ2-7, with TRBD1 matching over 10 bases. This CDR3 spans 16 amino acids. The germline V gene encodes CDR1 SGHRS and CDR2 YFSETQ. The ends lost 2 bases at V and 7 bases at J; junction bases unmatched: 12. The CDR3 DNA reads TGCGCCAGCAGCTTTGATCGGCGTGGGACAGGGGTTGAGCAGTACTTC. As protein: CASSFDRRGTGVEQYF.